This TCR beta chain was obtained from a study of blood T cells in healthy people across ages. Germline assignment: CDR1 SGHRS and CDR2 YFSETQ. CDR3 length: 15 residues. Trimming took 0 bases from V and 7 from J, leaving 14 bases between them. Through a sample-barcoded 5' primer and a J-beta primer mix, a second PCR was run for roughly 7 to 11 cycles. TCRdb reprocessed the 5' RACE reads with MiXCR, giving one entry per CDR3 protein. The profile shows 850,000 to 1,000,000 distinct CDR3 sequences, about 44% of them singletons. Sequencing used blood. This receptor was obtained from a man aged 30 to 39 in good health. This rearrangement joins TRBV5-1 to TRBJ2-1; D is ambiguous. The CDR3 DNA is TGCGCCAGCAGCTTGGCCACCCATATGGCGAATGAGCAGTTCTTC. As protein: CASSLATHMANEQFF.